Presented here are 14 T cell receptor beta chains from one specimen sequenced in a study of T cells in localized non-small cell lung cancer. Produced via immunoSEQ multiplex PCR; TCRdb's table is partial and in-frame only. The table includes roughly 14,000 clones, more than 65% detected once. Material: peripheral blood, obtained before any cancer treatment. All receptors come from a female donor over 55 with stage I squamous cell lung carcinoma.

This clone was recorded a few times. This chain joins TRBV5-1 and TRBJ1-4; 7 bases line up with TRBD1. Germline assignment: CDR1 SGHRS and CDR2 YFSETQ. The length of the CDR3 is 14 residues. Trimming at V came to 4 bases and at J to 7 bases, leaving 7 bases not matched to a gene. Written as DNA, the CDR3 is TGCGCCAGCAGCATCGACAGGGAGGTTGAAAAACTGTTTTTT. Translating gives CASSIDREVEKLFF.

CDR3 region: CASGSPTSGGPTDTQYF. The DNA of the CDR3 is TGTGCTAGTGGTTCCCCCACTAGCGGGGGACCCACAGATACGCAGTATTTT. The chain has TRBV12-5 and TRBJ2-3, with 11 bases that match TRBD2. The CDR3 totals 17 residues. Germline lookup yields CDR1 LGHNT and CDR2 FRNRAP. Losses at the gene ends were 4 bases for V and 2 bases for J; bases not matched to a gene: 8.

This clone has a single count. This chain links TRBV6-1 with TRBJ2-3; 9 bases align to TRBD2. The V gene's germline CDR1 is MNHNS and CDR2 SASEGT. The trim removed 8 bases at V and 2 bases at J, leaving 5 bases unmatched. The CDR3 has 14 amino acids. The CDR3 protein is CASAPGLATDTQYF. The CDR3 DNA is TGTGCCAGCGCTCCGGGACTAGCCACAGATACGCAGTATTTT.

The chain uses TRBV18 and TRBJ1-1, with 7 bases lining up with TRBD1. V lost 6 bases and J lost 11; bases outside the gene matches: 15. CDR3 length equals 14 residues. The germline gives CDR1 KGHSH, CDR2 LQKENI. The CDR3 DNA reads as TGTGCCAGCTCCCGATCGGCTGGAGGGGGCCTCGCTTTCTTT. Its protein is CASSRSAGGGLAFF.

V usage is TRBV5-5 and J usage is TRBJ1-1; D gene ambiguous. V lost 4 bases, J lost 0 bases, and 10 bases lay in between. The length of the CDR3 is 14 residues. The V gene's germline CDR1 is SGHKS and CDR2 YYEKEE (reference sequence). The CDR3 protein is CASSPLSMNTEAFF. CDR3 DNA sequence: TGTGCCAGCAGCCCCCTCAGCATGAACACTGAAGCTTTCTTT.

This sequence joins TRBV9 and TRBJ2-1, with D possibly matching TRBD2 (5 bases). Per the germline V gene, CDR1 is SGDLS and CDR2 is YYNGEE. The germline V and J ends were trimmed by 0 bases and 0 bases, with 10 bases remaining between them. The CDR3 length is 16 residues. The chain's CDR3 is CASSVGGSVSYNEQFF. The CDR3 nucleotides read TGTGCCAGCAGCGTAGGAGGGTCAGTCTCCTACAATGAGCAGTTCTTC. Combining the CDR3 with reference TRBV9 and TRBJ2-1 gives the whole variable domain DSGVTQTPKHLITATGQRVTLRCSPRSGDLSVYWYQQSLDQGLQFLIQYYNGEERAKGNILERFSAQQFPDLHSELNLSSLELGDSALYFCASSVGGSVSYNEQFFGPGTRLTVL.

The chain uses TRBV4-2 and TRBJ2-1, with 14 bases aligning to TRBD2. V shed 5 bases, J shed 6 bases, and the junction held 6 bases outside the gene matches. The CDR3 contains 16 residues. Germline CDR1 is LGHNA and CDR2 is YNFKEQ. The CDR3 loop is CASSSKTSGGANEQFF. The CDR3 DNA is TGTGCCAGCAGCTCAAAGACTAGCGGGGGGGCCAATGAGCAGTTCTTC.

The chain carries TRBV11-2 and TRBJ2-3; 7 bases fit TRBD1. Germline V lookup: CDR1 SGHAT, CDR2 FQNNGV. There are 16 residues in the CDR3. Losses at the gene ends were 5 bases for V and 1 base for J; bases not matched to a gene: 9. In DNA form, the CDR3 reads TGTGCCAGCAGCCCACAGGGGCCGCTGGGCACAGATACGCAGTATTTT. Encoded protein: CASSPQGPLGTDTQYF.

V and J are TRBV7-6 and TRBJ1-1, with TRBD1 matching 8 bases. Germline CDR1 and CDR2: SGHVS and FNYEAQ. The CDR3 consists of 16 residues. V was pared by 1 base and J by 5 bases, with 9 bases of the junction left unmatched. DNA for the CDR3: TGTGCCAGCAGCTTAGGAGGCCGGGACAGGAGGACTGAAGCTTTCTTT. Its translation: CASSLGGRDRRTEAFF.

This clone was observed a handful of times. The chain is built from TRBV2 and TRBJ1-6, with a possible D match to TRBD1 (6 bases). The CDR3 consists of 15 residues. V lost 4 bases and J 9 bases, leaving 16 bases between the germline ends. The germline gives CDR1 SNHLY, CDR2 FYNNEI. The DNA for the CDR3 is TGTGCCAGCAGTGCAGACATGGGGGCGGGTTCACCCCTCCACTTT. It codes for CASSADMGAGSPLHF.

The CDR3 DNA follows: TGCAGCGTTGAGGACACTGAAGCTTTCTTT. Residues: CSVEDTEAFF. The chain couples TRBV29-1 to TRBJ1-1; D not resolved. The CDR3 loop spans 10 amino acids. Between the trimmed V and J ends, which lost 3 bases and 3 bases, there was a span of 2 bases. Germline loops: CDR1 SQVTM, CDR2 ANQGSEA.

CDR3 in amino acids: CASSVPGQGAGGYTF. The CDR3 nucleotides read TGTGCCAGCAGCGTACCGGGACAGGGTGCCGGTGGCTACACCTTC. This chain connects TRBV28 to TRBJ1-2, with 9 bases matching TRBD1. V lost 6 bases, J lost 7 bases, and 12 bases stayed unmatched. The CDR3 loop spans 15 amino acids. Germline V gene data show CDR1 as MDHEN and CDR2 as SYDVKM.

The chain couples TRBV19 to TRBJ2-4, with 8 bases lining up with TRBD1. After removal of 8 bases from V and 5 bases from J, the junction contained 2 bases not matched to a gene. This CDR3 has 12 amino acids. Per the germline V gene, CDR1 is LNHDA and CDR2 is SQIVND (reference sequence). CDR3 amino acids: CASGQGENIQYF. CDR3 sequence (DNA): TGTGCCAGTGGACAGGGAGAAAACATTCAGTACTTC.

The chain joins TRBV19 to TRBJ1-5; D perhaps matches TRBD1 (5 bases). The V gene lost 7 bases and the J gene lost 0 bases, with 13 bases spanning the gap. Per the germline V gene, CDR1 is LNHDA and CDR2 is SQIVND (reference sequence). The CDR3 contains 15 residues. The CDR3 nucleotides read TGTGCCAGTAACCTACAGGTCCCTAGCAATCAGCCCCAGCATTTT. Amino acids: CASNLQVPSNQPQHF.